This entry lists 7 T cell receptor beta chains sequenced from one sample in a study of cytomegalovirus exposure and HLA in healthy donors. Primers: 60 Vbeta forward and 13 Jbeta reverse. The repertoire was sequenced with immunoSEQ multiplex PCR; TCRdb's copy has only in-frame clones and lacks some. The table lists more than 95,000 clones, about 80% of them singletons. Sequenced sample: PBMCs. These receptors all stem from a woman under 30 in good health and CMV-seropositive.

This clone has more than one count but fewer than ten. The V call is TRBV2, the J call TRBJ2-3; 10 bases are shared with TRBD1. CDR1 and CDR2 (germline): SNHLY, FYNNEI. Trimming at V came to 5 bases and at J to 6 bases, leaving 11 bases not matched to a gene. The CDR3 length is 16 residues. The chain's CDR3 is CASSRGGQGVIDTQYF. The CDR3 nucleotides read TGTGCCAGCAGTAGGGGAGGACAGGGGGTGATTGATACGCAGTATTTT.

CDR3 protein: CASSVPSGSSDTQYF. CDR3 nucleotide sequence: TGCGCCAGCAGCGTACCTAGCGGGAGCTCAGATACGCAGTATTTT. V is TRBV5-1 and J is TRBJ2-3, with 10 positions matching TRBD2. The ends lost 4 bases at V and 4 bases at J; junction bases unmatched: 6. Germline assignment: CDR1 SGHRS and CDR2 YFSETQ. The length of the CDR3 is 15 residues.

The gene calls are TRBV25-1 and TRBJ1-4; D not resolved. Germline CDR1 reads MGHDK; CDR2 reads SYGVNS. This CDR3 is built from 14 residues. Trimming took off 2 bases at V and 6 bases at J, with 10 bases between the two ends. The chain's CDR3 is CASSETGLYEKLFF. CDR3 sequence (DNA): TGTGCCAGCAGTGAAACTGGGCTTTATGAAAAACTGTTTTTT. Full variable domain (outside the CDR3, taken from reference TRBV25-1 and TRBJ1-4): EADIYQTPRYLVIGTGKKITLECSQTMGHDKMYWYQQDPGMELHLIHYSYGVNSTEKGDLSSESTVSRIRTEHFPLTLESARPSHTSQYLCASSETGLYEKLFFGSGTQLSVL.

DNA for the CDR3: TGCGCCAGCAGTGAGTCGGTACTAGCGGGAGAAGGTTATGAGCAGTTCTTC. This translates into CASSESVLAGEGYEQFF. J is TRBJ2-1 and V is TRBV10-1; 11 bases map to TRBD2. Per the germline V gene, CDR1 is WNHNN and CDR2 is SYGVQD (reference sequence). V shed 0 bases, J shed 8 bases, and the junction held 9 bases outside the gene matches. The CDR3 is made up of 17 amino acids.

The chain employs TRBV28 and TRBJ2-2, with TRBD1 matching over 7 bases. The germline V gene encodes CDR1 MDHEN and CDR2 SYDVKM. This CDR3 has 14 amino acids. J gave up 7 bases and V 5 bases, and 7 bases lay outside the gene matches. The CDR3 protein is CASSHQQGIGELFF. CDR3 bases: TGTGCCAGCAGTCATCAACAGGGGATCGGGGAGCTGTTTTTT.

The V and J genes are TRBV9 and TRBJ2-1; 8 nucleotides agree with TRBD2. Germline V gene sequence: CDR1 SGDLS, CDR2 YYNGEE. This CDR3 has 15 residues. V shed 0 bases and J 6 bases; nucleotides not matched to a gene: 5. CDR3: CASSVAPSGFNEQFF. Here the CDR3 DNA reads TGTGCCAGCAGCGTAGCGCCTAGCGGGTTCAATGAGCAGTTCTTC.

The rearrangement links TRBV5-6 to TRBJ2-1; tentative D call: TRBD2 (5 bases). V lost 6 bases to trimming and J lost 0 bases, with 16 bases between them. This CDR3 has 16 residues. Germline CDR1 SGHDT, CDR2 YYEEEE. CDR3: CASNPGGPSSYNEQFF. CDR3 DNA: TGTGCCAGCAATCCCGGCGGGCCAAGCTCCTACAATGAGCAGTTCTTC.